The 32 T cell receptor beta chains reported below all come from one sample, sequenced in a study of T cell responses to AZD1222 COVID-19 vaccine. The assay was immunoSEQ multiplex PCR, and TCRdb's table has in-frame clones only and misses some. The table has around 110,000 clones, roughly 88% seen once; the top ten hold about 4%. Sequencing used peripheral blood, obtained on day 0 of MenACWY control vaccination. Receptors were obtained from an adult in good health.

The chain is built from TRBV3-1 (or the pseudogene TRBV3-2) and TRBJ1-4; D remains unclear. Per germline, CDR1 LGHDT and CDR2 YNNKEL (reference sequence). This CDR3 has 12 amino acids. V was cut by 5 bases and J by 12 bases, with 13 bases left in between. Written as DNA, the CDR3 is TGTGCCAGCAGCGAAGGAGGGAAGGAACTGTTTTTT. It codes for CASSEGGKELFF.

V and J are TRBV7-2 and TRBJ2-5; D gene uncertain. Trimming cost V 2 bases and J 1 base, with 8 bases left between them. Germline V gene data show CDR1 as SGHTA and CDR2 as FQGNSA. This CDR3 spans 14 amino acids. The CDR3 bases are TGTGCCAGCAGCTTAAGTGGCAGCCAAGAGACCCAGTACTTC. Its translation is CASSLSGSQETQYF.

As regards this clone: Relative to the germline gene, one junction end is altered; a read error may explain this. The rearrangement links TRBV11-2 to TRBJ1-1, with D possibly being TRBD1 (6 bases). Germline CDR1 SGHAT, CDR2 FQNNGV. This CDR3 comprises 15 residues. The CDR3 reads CARSRRRGGNTEAFF. The CDR3 nucleotides read TGTGCCCGCAGCCGACGGAGGGGGGGGAACACTGAAGCTTTCTTT.

The CDR3 here is CASSYSTQGEQPQHF. As DNA, the CDR3 is TGTGCCAGCAGTTACTCGACGCAGGGGGAACAGCCCCAGCATTTT. The rearrangement joins TRBV6-5 to TRBJ1-5; 7 bases are shared with TRBD1. After removal of 0 bases from V and 7 bases from J, the junction contained 6 bases not matched to a gene. Germline V lookup: CDR1 MNHEY, CDR2 SVGAGI. This CDR3 has 15 residues.

V and J are TRBV7-6 and TRBJ2-1; 7 bases map to TRBD2. CDR3 length: 15 residues. CDR1 SGHVS and CDR2 FNYEAQ come from the germline V gene. Germline trimming cut 0 bases from V and 10 bases from J; bases unmatched to any gene: 9. CDR3 sequence: CASSLALSKGLEQFF. The CDR3 DNA is TGTGCCAGCAGCTTAGCGTTGTCCAAGGGACTAGAGCAGTTCTTC.

V is TRBV4-3 and J is TRBJ2-3; D call uncertain. Trimming pared 2 bases from V and 2 bases from J, leaving 11 bases between. This CDR3 is built from 15 residues. CDR1 is LGHNA, CDR2 YSLEER, per germline. CDR3 bases: TGCGCCAGCAGCCAAAATGTGGAGAACACAGATACGCAGTATTTT. Its protein is CASSQNVENTDTQYF.

CDR3 in amino acids: CASSVTLTGVGNTIYF. The CDR3 DNA is TGTGCCAGCAGTGTCACCCTGACAGGGGTCGGAAACACCATATATTTT. This rearrangement joins TRBV2 to TRBJ1-3; TRBD1 matches at 8 bases. Germline V CDR1 and CDR2: SNHLY, FYNNEI. The CDR3 is 16 residues long. V trimming: 4 bases; J trimming: 4 bases; junction bases outside the gene matches: 9. Looking up the rest from reference TRBV2 and TRBJ1-3 gives the full variable domain: EPEVTQTPSHQVTQMGQEVILRCVPISNHLYFYWYRQILGQKVEFLVSFYNNEISEKSEIFDDQFSVERPDGSNFTLKIRSTKLEDSAMYFCASSVTLTGVGNTIYFGEGSWLTVV.

The table lists this clone with a count of one. The J gene is TRBJ2-7, the V gene TRBV7-2; 8 nucleotides match TRBD2. Germline values: CDR1 SGHTA, CDR2 FQGNSA. Trimming took 0 bases from V and 2 from J; bases not matched to a gene: 3. The CDR3 length is 15 residues. The CDR3 bases are TGTGCCAGCAGCTTAGCTATGACTAGCGCCTACGAGCAGTACTTC. It specifies CASSLAMTSAYEQYF.

The rearrangement uses TRBV11-2 and TRBJ1-4, with a possible D match to TRBD1 (6 bases). The CDR3 has 14 amino acids. Trimming removed 5 bases at V and 3 bases at J, with 10 bases between. Looked up from germline, CDR1 is SGHAT and CDR2 is FQNNGV. The CDR3 protein is CASSRGYSNEKLFF. Written as DNA, the CDR3 is TGTGCCAGCAGCAGGGGGTACTCTAATGAAAAACTGTTTTTT.

As concerns this clone: At the DNA level, this CDR3 is encoded by other sequences in the same sample as well. The chain recombines TRBV18 with TRBJ1-1; no definite D call. V gave up 6 bases and J gave up 1 base, with 9 bases separating them. The germline gives CDR1 KGHSH, CDR2 LQKENI. The CDR3 runs to 13 residues. For the CDR3, the DNA is TGTGCCAGCTCGCCGGGTGGGAACACTGAAGCTTTCTTT. This sequence encodes CASSPGGNTEAFF.

The chain joins TRBV6-5 to TRBJ2-3, with D tentatively TRBD1 or TRBD2 (5 bases each). The V gene's germline CDR1 is MNHEY and CDR2 SVGAGI. The V gene lost 0 bases and the J gene lost 2 bases, with 9 bases spanning the gap. This CDR3 comprises 15 residues. CDR3 nucleotide sequence: TGTGCCAGCAGTTACTCCGGGACCCCCACAGATACGCAGTATTTT. Translated, it gives CASSYSGTPTDTQYF.

Only a few counts were recorded for this clone. The chain is built from TRBV3-1 (or the pseudogene TRBV3-2) and TRBJ2-3; D is perhaps TRBD2 (7 bases). The V and J ends lost 2 bases and 4 bases respectively, with 16 bases between them. The CDR3 consists of 16 residues. Germline V gene data show CDR1 as LGHDT and CDR2 as YNNKEL (reference sequence). CDR3 in amino acids: CASSQRIGGGADTQYF. Here the CDR3 DNA reads TGTGCCAGCAGCCAAAGGATTGGGGGGGGCGCAGATACGCAGTATTTT.

The chain recombines TRBV7-9 with TRBJ2-3; D gene unclear. V lost 1 base, J lost 1 base, and 6 bases lay in between. CDR3 length equals 14 residues. Germline V CDR1 and CDR2: SEHNR, FQNEAQ (reference sequence). CDR3 in amino acids: CASSLGWGTDTQYF. CDR3 coding DNA: TGTGCCAGCAGCTTAGGTTGGGGCACAGATACGCAGTATTTT.

The chain couples TRBV18 to TRBJ2-3; D is unclear. There are 14 residues in the CDR3. Germline CDR1 KGHSH, CDR2 LQKENI. Trimming left V 3 bases short and J 4 bases short, with 11 bases between. CDR3 protein: CASSPPSEADTQYF. The CDR3 DNA follows: TGTGCCAGCTCACCCCCTAGTGAGGCAGATACGCAGTATTTT.

This chain links TRBV6-2 or TRBV6-3 with TRBJ2-3; 10 nucleotides match TRBD1. This CDR3 has 17 amino acids. V was clipped by 2 bases and J by 4 bases; unmatched bases: 9. CDR1 and CDR2 (germline): MNHEY, SVGEGT. In DNA form, the CDR3 reads TGTGCCAGCAGTTACCCTAGACAGGGGGCTGGTCCAGATACGCAGTATTTT. This gives the protein CASSYPRQGAGPDTQYF.

In its sample, this clone was seen a few times. This sequence joins TRBV11-1 and TRBJ2-7; TRBD1 agrees at 9 bases. CDR1 is SGHAT and CDR2 is FQDESV in the germline V gene (reference sequence). Trimming took 5 bases from V and 6 from J; bases not matched to a gene: 5. This CDR3 has 13 amino acids. This CDR3 reads CASSPDRGGEQYF. The CDR3 nucleotides read TGTGCCAGCAGCCCGGACAGGGGAGGCGAGCAGTACTTC.

The chain combines TRBV6-2 or TRBV6-3 with TRBJ2-7; D is unclear. This CDR3 is 13 amino acids long. V was cut by 2 bases and J by 0 bases, with 5 bases left in between. The germline CDR1 and CDR2 sequences are MNHEY and SVGEGT. CDR3 loop: CASSYPGSYEQYF. The CDR3 DNA sequence: TGTGCCAGCAGTTACCCAGGCTCCTACGAGCAGTACTTC.

This sequence joins TRBV5-8 and TRBJ1-3; no reliable D call. With 0 bases removed from V and 4 bases from J, the gap between germline ends came to 14 bases. CDR1 is SGHTS and CDR2 is YDEGEE in the germline V gene. The CDR3 is made up of 16 amino acids. The CDR3 nucleotides are TGTGCCAGCAGCTTGGGGGTGGAGTTCCAAGGAAACACCATATATTTT. Encoded protein: CASSLGVEFQGNTIYF.

This chain connects TRBV28 to TRBJ2-6, with D perhaps matching TRBD1 (6 bases). Looked up from germline, CDR1 is MDHEN and CDR2 is SYDVKM. Trimming left V 7 bases short and J 2 bases short, with 15 bases between. The CDR3 contains 16 residues. In nucleotides, the CDR3 is TGTGCCAGCATATATCGAGGGGGAGCTGGGGCCAACGTCCTGACTTTC. It translates to CASIYRGGAGANVLTF.

This clone was detected only once. The gene calls are TRBV19 and TRBJ1-1; D gene uncertain. Trimming took off 3 bases at V and 0 bases at J, with 11 bases between the two ends. The CDR3 loop spans 15 amino acids. CDR1 LNHDA and CDR2 SQIVND come from the germline V gene (reference sequence). For the CDR3, the DNA is TGTGCCAGTAGTATCGCGGGTTTCATGAACACTGAAGCTTTCTTT. Translated: CASSIAGFMNTEAFF.

This chain uses TRBV28 with TRBJ1-6; 7 bases are a match to TRBD1. V was clipped by 2 bases and J by 6 bases; unmatched bases: 19. Germline loops: CDR1 MDHEN, CDR2 SYDVKM. This CDR3 has 20 amino acids. CDR3 nucleotide sequence: TGTGCCAGCAGTTTAGGGTGGACAGGCCGGGCCCACTCGACTAATTCACCCCTCCACTTT. It is translated as CASSLGWTGRAHSTNSPLHF.

J is TRBJ2-3 and V is TRBV24-1; D is unclear. V lost 4 bases and J lost 2, with 9 bases in between. CDR1 KGHDR and CDR2 SFDVKD come from the germline V gene. The CDR3 covers 14 residues. The CDR3 nucleotides read TGTGCCACCAGTGAGCGGCAGAACACAGATACGCAGTATTTT. Protein: CATSERQNTDTQYF.

This clone has only a few counts. The chain combines TRBV19 with TRBJ1-1, with D unresolved. V shed 1 base and J shed 0 bases, with 9 bases lying between them. The CDR3 has 15 residues. CDR1 is LNHDA, CDR2 SQIVND, per germline (reference sequence). CDR3 sequence: CASSIVSYMNTEAFF. The CDR3 region has the DNA TGTGCCAGTAGTATAGTATCCTACATGAACACTGAAGCTTTCTTT. The full variable domain, in which reference TRBV19 and TRBJ1-1 provide the parts outside the CDR3, is DGGITQSPKYLFRKEGQNVTLSCEQNLNHDAMYWYRQDPGQGLRLIYYSQIVNDFQKGDIAEGYSVSREKKESFPLTVTSAQKNPTAFYLCASSIVSYMNTEAFFGQGTRLTVV.

This rearrangement joins TRBV18 to TRBJ1-6; the D is unclear. V was cut by 1 base and J by 4 bases, with 8 bases left in between. CDR1 and CDR2 (germline): KGHSH, LQKENI. CDR3 length: 15 residues. The CDR3 region has the DNA TGTGCCAGCTCACCACAAGGGCAATATAATTCACCCCTCCACTTT. It translates to CASSPQGQYNSPLHF.

The chain links TRBV6-2 or TRBV6-3 to TRBJ1-1; TRBD1 is a possible D gene (5 bases). The CDR3 length is 13 residues. Germline V lookup: CDR1 MNHEY, CDR2 SVGEGT. Trimming stripped 4 bases from V and 3 bases from J, with 9 bases between. CDR3: CASSLVGHTEAFF. CDR3 sequence (DNA): TGTGCCAGCAGTTTAGTGGGGCACACTGAAGCTTTCTTT.

This rearrangement joins TRBV10-3 to TRBJ2-7, with D possibly matching TRBD2 (5 bases). Germline lookup yields CDR1 ENHRY and CDR2 SYGVKD. The CDR3 extends over 14 amino acids. Trimming removed 6 bases at V and 6 bases at J, with 18 bases between. The CDR3 nucleotides are TGTGCCATCAGGAGGGCGGAGCGCCTCCCCGAGCAGTACTTC. This gives the protein CAIRRAERLPEQYF.

The CDR3 loop is CASRPPVGGPSNQPQHF. The CDR3 DNA sequence: TGTGCCAGCAGACCCCCTGTGGGAGGGCCGAGCAATCAGCCCCAGCATTTT. The chain employs TRBV5-6 and TRBJ1-5; D is uncertain. Germline CDR1 is SGHDT and CDR2 is YYEEEE. V was shortened by 5 bases and J by 1 base, with 19 bases between the two germline ends. The CDR3 loop spans 17 amino acids. Looking up the rest from reference TRBV5-6 and TRBJ1-5 gives the full variable domain: DAGVTQSPTHLIKTRGQQVTLRCSPKSGHDTVSWYQQALGQGPQFIFQYYEEEERQRGNFPDRFSGHQFPNYSSELNVNALLLGDSALYLCASRPPVGGPSNQPQHFGDGTRLSIL.

The table lists this clone with a few counts. This chain uses TRBV18 with TRBJ1-2; D remains unclear. Germline CDR1 reads KGHSH; CDR2 reads LQKENI. The CDR3 sequence is 15 residues long. Trimming pared 6 bases from V and 0 bases from J, leaving 14 bases between. The CDR3 region has the DNA TGTGCCAGCTCCCCCGGCCGGAGCGCTAACTATGGCTACACCTTC. Translation gives CASSPGRSANYGYTF.

This rearrangement joins TRBV6-4 to TRBJ2-6; the D call may be TRBD1 or TRBD2 (5 bases each). The germline V gene encodes CDR1 MRHNA and CDR2 SNTAGT. V lost 6 bases, J lost 0 bases, and 6 bases lay in between. The CDR3 is 14 residues long. The CDR3: CASSGTSGANVLTF. The CDR3 nucleotides read TGTGCCAGCAGCGGGACCTCTGGGGCCAACGTCCTGACTTTC.

The chain couples TRBV11-2 to TRBJ2-1; 9 bases align to TRBD2. CDR3 size: 15 residues. Germline loops: CDR1 SGHAT, CDR2 FQNNGV. The V segment lost 0 bases and the J segment 7 bases; nucleotides outside the gene matches: 4. CDR3 sequence reads: CASSLDGGLANEQFF. In DNA form, the CDR3 reads TGTGCCAGCAGCTTAGATGGGGGACTAGCTAATGAGCAGTTCTTC. Full variable domain (rest looked up from reference TRBV11-2 and TRBJ2-1): EAGVAQSPRYKIIEKRQSVAFWCNPISGHATLYWYQQILGQGPKLLIQFQNNGVVDDSQLPKDRFSAERLKGVDSTLKIQPAKLEDSAVYLCASSLDGGLANEQFFGPGTRLTVL.

In its sample, this clone was seen once. The chain is built from TRBV18 and TRBJ1-6; D is undetermined. The CDR3 has 14 residues. Trimming stripped 1 base from V and 6 bases from J, with 7 bases between. In germline, CDR1 is KGHSH, CDR2 LQKENI. In DNA, the CDR3 is TGTGCCAGCTCACCACAGGAAGCTAATTCACCCCTCCACTTT. Amino acid sequence: CASSPQEANSPLHF.

This sequence joins TRBV6-2 or TRBV6-3 and TRBJ2-3, with 9 bases lining up with TRBD1. CDR3 length: 16 amino acids. The V gene end was trimmed by 6 bases and the J gene end by 0 bases; junction bases not matched to a gene: 7. Germline V CDR1 and CDR2: MNHEY, SVGEGT. The CDR3 is CASSPPDRGSTDTQYF. The CDR3 DNA reads as TGTGCCAGCAGCCCTCCCGACAGGGGGAGCACAGATACGCAGTATTTT.